The source of this T cell receptor beta chain is a study of T cell changes during pregnancy in multiple sclerosis. The CDR3 runs 15 residues. With V trimmed by 4 bases and J by 1 base, 7 bases remained unmatched. CDR1 is SEHNR, CDR2 FQNEAQ, per germline (reference sequence). Clones were read by immunoSEQ multiplex PCR, and TCRdb kept only the in-frame ones, dropping some. Among some 41,000 clones listed, almost 95% were seen once. The sequence came from a female donor with multiple sclerosis, enrolled in a pregnancy study. This sequence joins TRBV7-9 and TRBJ2-7; TRBD2 agrees at 7 bases. Sample: CD8+ T cells from peripheral blood mononuclear cells, taken in the third trimester of pregnancy. This CDR3 is CASSSVAGRSYEQYF. The CDR3 nucleotides are TGTGCCAGCAGCTCCGTAGCGGGCCGATCCTACGAGCAGTACTTC.